This TCR beta chain is from a study of immune cell composition in non-small cell lung cancer. Whole-study results and caveats: TIL tumour reactivity correlated with maximal tumour-associated clone frequency in adenocarcinoma. Tumour-reactive clones were not shown to match dominant in vivo tumour clones. Tumour TCR-beta clonality showed no significant link to smoking pack-years.

To note about this clone: The antigen is unknown.

TCRdb's copy holds only in-frame clones and misses some; the assay was immunoSEQ multiplex PCR. The data hold about 3,100 clones, with around 79% observed a single time. Normal lung sampling was at least 3 cm from the tumour, as distant as possible. V shed 1 base and J shed 1 base, with 12 bases lying between them. The germline gives CDR1 SGHTA, CDR2 FQGNSA. CDR3 length: 16 residues. The chain employs TRBV7-2 and TRBJ2-3; TRBD1 is a possible D gene (7 bases). The TCR originated in a human donor with non-small cell lung cancer. Sample: non-adjacent lung tissue. CDR3: CASSLEARGGTDTQYF. DNA of the CDR3: TGTGCCAGCAGCTTAGAGGCCAGGGGGGGCACAGATACGCAGTATTTT.